The clone carrying this T cell receptor (beta chain) was found once. This entry comes from a study of blood T cells in healthy people across ages. Drawn from each donor were around 9.1 milliliters of peripheral blood. The use of a sample-barcoded 5' primer and a J-beta primer mix characterized a second PCR of roughly 7 to 11 cycles. In TCRdb, the 5' RACE reads were re-called with MiXCR into one record per CDR3 protein. The table records more than 900,000 distinct CDR3 sequences, 29% of them present only once. This same sample was also part of a study on T cells of mothers and their children.

This TCR derives from a woman between 40 and 50 years old in good health. Sample: blood.

CDR3 sequence reads: CSAAGDLPPTEAFF. In DNA, the CDR3 is TGCAGTGCGGCCGGGGACCTACCTCCCACTGAAGCTTTCTTT. The chain joins TRBV20-1 to TRBJ1-1; perhaps TRBD1 as D (5 bases). This CDR3 has 14 amino acids. Per the germline V gene, CDR1 is DFQATT and CDR2 is SNEGSKA (reference sequence). The ends were cut back, 6 bases at V and 4 bases at J, with 18 bases in the middle.